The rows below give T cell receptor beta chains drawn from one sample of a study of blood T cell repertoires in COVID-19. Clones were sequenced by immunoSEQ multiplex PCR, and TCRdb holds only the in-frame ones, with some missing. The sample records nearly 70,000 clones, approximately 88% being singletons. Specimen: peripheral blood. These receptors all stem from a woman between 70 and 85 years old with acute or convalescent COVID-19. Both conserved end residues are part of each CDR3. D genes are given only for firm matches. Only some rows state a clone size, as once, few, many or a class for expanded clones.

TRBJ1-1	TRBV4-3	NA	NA	TGCGCCAGCAGCCAAGAGCCAGGGTCGAACACTGAAGCTTTCTTT	CASSQEPGSNTEAFF
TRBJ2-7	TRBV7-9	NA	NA	TGTGCCAGCAGCTTAGTCTATAGCGGCGAGCAGTACTTC	CASSLVYSGEQYF
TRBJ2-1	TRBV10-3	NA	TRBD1	TGTGCCATCAGAGATCAGGGGGCGGGTTACAATGAGCAGTTCTTC	CAIRDQGAGYNEQFF
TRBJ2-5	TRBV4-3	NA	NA	TGCGCCAGCAGCCAAGAAGGGGGGGGGACCCAGTACTTC	CASSQEGGGTQYF
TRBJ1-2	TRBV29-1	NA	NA	TGCAGCGTTGAAGATCGGGGAGGGATAGGCTATGGCTACACCTTC	CSVEDRGGIGYGYTF
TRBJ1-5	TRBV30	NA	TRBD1	TGTGCCTGGAGTGTAACAGGGGCCAGCAATCAGCCCCAGCATTTT	CAWSVTGASNQPQHF
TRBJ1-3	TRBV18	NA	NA	TGTGCCAGCTCACCAGAAACAGGGAGAAGCTCTGGAAACACCATATATTTT	CASSPETGRSSGNTIYF
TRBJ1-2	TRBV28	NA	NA	TGTGCCAGCATACCCGATGACAGTCCCTATGGCTACACCTTC	CASIPDDSPYGYTF
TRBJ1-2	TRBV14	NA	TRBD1	TGTGCCAGCAGCCAAGGGAGGTCAGGGGGTAACTATGGCTACACCTTC	CASSQGRSGGNYGYTF
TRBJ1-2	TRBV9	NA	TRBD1	TGTGCCAGCAGCGCCACGACAGGGGGGGTCTCTAACTATGGCTACACCTTC	CASSATTGGVSNYGYTF
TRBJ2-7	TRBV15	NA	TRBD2	TGTGCCACCAGCAGAGGAGGCGTAGGGACTAGCGGGAGCTCCTACGAGCAGTACTTC	CATSRGGVGTSGSSYEQYF
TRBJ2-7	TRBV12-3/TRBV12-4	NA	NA	TGTGCCAGCAGTCCGGGTCGCCTAAGCGAGCAGTACTTC	CASSPGRLSEQYF
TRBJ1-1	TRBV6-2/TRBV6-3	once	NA	TGTGCCAGCAGTTACTTTACTGACAGGCCCCTCGGCGCTGAAGCTTTCTTT	CASSYFTDRPLGAEAFF
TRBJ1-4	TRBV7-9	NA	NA	TGTGCCAGCAGCTTAGGTGCGGGGGCCAAGGGGAAACTGTTTTTT	CASSLGAGAKGKLFF
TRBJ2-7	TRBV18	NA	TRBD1	TGTGCCAGCTCAGAGACCGGGACAGGCACCTACGAGCAGTACTTC	CASSETGTGTYEQYF
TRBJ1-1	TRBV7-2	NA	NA	TGTGCCAGCAGCTTCGTGGGGACACAGAACACTGAAGCTTTCTTT	CASSFVGTQNTEAFF
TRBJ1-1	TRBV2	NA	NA	TGTGCCAGCAGTTCGTCCGGGACTGAAGCTTTCTTT	CASSSSGTEAFF
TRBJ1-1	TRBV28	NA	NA	TGTGCCAGCAGTTTCATACAGGTGAACACTGAAGCTTTCTTT	CASSFIQVNTEAFF
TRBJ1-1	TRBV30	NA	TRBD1	TGTGCCTGGAGGTCAGGGGGAAGCACTGAAGCTTTCTTT	CAWRSGGSTEAFF
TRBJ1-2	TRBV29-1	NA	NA	TGCAGCGTTCTCTTAGATGGCTACACCTTC	CSVLLDGYTF
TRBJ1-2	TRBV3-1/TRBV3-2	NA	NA	TGTGCCAGCAGCCCTCTTCAGGACGAGGGTGGCTACACCTTC	CASSPLQDEGGYTF
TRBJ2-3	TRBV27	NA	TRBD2	TGTGCCAGCAGGCAGGGCGGGGGAGATACGCAGTATTTT	CASRQGGGDTQYF
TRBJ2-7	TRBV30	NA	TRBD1	TGTGCCTGGAGTCAGGGGGAGCTCTACGAGCAGTACTTC	CAWSQGELYEQYF
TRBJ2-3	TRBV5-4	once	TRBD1	TGTGCCAGCAGCCTACCGGGACAGGGATCTAGCACAGATACGCAGTATTTT	CASSLPGQGSSTDTQYF
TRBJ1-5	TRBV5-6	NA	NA	TGTGCCAGCAGCGCTGACACCAATCAGCCCCAGCATTTT	CASSADTNQPQHF
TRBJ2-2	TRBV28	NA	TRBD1	TGTGCCAGCAGAAGGACAGGGGAGACCGGGGAGCTGTTTTTT	CASRRTGETGELFF
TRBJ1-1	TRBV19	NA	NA	TGTGCCAGTAGTGCGGCCCGTTTCGGACAGAGGAACACTGAAGCTTTCTTT	CASSAARFGQRNTEAFF
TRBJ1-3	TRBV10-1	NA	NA	TGCGCCAGCAGTCAGACTCTCTCTGGAAACACCATATATTTT	CASSQTLSGNTIYF
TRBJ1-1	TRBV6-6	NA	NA	TGTGCCAGCAGTTCCAACGGTAACACTGAAGCTTTCTTT	CASSSNGNTEAFF
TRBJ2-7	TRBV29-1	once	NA	TGCAGCGTTGAGTTTGGGAGCTCCTACGAGCAGTACTTC	CSVEFGSSYEQYF
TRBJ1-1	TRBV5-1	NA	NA	TGCGCCAGCCGATCGGGACACCCGGGGACTGAAGCTTTCTTT	CASRSGHPGTEAFF
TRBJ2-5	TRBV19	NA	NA	TGTGCCAGTAGTTACGCGGAGACCCAGTACTTC	CASSYAETQYF
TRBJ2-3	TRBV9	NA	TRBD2	TGTGCCAGCAGCCGGCGGGGGGCTTTCTCTAGCACAGATACGCAGTATTTT	CASSRRGAFSSTDTQYF
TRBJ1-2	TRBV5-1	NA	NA	TGCGCCAGCAGCTCCCCCCGGGACACCGGATATGGCTACACCTTC	CASSSPRDTGYGYTF
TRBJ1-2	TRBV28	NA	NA	TGTGCCAGTAGCCCCATGGACAGCCTAACCCGGTGCACCTTC	CASSPMDSLTRCTF
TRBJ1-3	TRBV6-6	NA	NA	TGTGCCAGCAGTCGAGACCGGGCCCAGGGAAGCACCTTCTCTGGAAACACCATATATTTT	CASSRDRAQGSTFSGNTIYF
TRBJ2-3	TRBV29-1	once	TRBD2	TGCAGCCTCCGGACTAGTGGGGATACGCAGTATTTT	CSLRTSGDTQYF
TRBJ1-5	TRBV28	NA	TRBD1	TGTGCCAGCAGATCCCGGGACAGGGGCGCTCAGCCCCAGCATTTT	CASRSRDRGAQPQHF
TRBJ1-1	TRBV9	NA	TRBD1	TGTGCCAGCAGCCCTCAAAGGACAGGGAGGACTGAAGCTTTCTTT	CASSPQRTGRTEAFF
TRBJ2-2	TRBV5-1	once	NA	TGCGCCAGCAGCCCATCCGGGTTCGAACGAGGGACCGGGGAGCTGTTTTTT	CASSPSGFERGTGELFF
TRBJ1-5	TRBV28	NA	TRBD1	TGTGCCAGCAGTTTAAGGTCAGGGGGCGATCAGCCCCAGCATTTT	CASSLRSGGDQPQHF